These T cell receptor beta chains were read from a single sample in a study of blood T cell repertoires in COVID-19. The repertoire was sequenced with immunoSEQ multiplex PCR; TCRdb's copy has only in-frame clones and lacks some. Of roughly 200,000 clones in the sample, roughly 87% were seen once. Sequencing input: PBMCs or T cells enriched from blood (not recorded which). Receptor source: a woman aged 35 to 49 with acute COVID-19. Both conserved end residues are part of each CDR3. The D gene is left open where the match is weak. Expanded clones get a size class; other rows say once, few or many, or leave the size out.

CDR3aa: CSAVTNTEAFF
CDR3nt: TGCAGTGCTGTGACTAACACTGAAGCTTTCTTT
j_gene: TRBJ1-1
v_gene: TRBV20-1
d_gene: NA
abundance: NA

CDR3aa: CASSRTSGSYEQYF
CDR3nt: TGTGCCAGCAGTCGGACTAGCGGGTCCTACGAGCAGTACTTC
j_gene: TRBJ2-7
v_gene: TRBV3-1/TRBV3-2
d_gene: TRBD2
abundance: NA

CDR3aa: CASTLMSYTGELFF
CDR3nt: TGTGCCAGCACCTTAATGTCCTACACCGGGGAGCTGTTTTTT
j_gene: TRBJ2-2
v_gene: TRBV6-5
d_gene: NA
abundance: NA

CDR3aa: CASRVEERSVGEQFF
CDR3nt: TGTGCCAGCAGGGTGGAGGAGAGGAGTGTCGGTGAGCAGTTCTTC
j_gene: TRBJ2-1
v_gene: TRBV7-6
d_gene: NA
abundance: NA

CDR3aa: CASSSWDRGQGEKLFF
CDR3nt: TGTGCCAGCAGCTCCTGGGACAGGGGACAGGGTGAAAAACTGTTTTTT
j_gene: TRBJ1-4
v_gene: TRBV7-9
d_gene: TRBD1
abundance: once

CDR3aa: CASSRVDLGQGYTEAFF
CDR3nt: TGCGCCAGCAGCCGTGTAGATCTTGGACAGGGATACACTGAAGCTTTCTTT
j_gene: TRBJ1-1
v_gene: TRBV4-1
d_gene: TRBD1
abundance: NA

CDR3aa: CASSEQVTATNEKLFF
CDR3nt: TGTGCCAGCAGCGAACAGGTGACTGCAACTAATGAAAAACTGTTTTTT
j_gene: TRBJ1-4
v_gene: TRBV9
d_gene: NA
abundance: NA

CDR3aa: CASSPRGYGANVLTF
CDR3nt: TGTGCCAGCAGCCCCAGGGGCTACGGGGCCAACGTCCTGACTTTC
j_gene: TRBJ2-6
v_gene: TRBV5-8
d_gene: NA
abundance: NA

CDR3aa: CASRNRGDTQYF
CDR3nt: TGTGCCAGCAGGAATAGGGGAGATACGCAGTATTTT
j_gene: TRBJ2-3
v_gene: TRBV7-2
d_gene: NA
abundance: NA

CDR3aa: CASSSPISYNSPLHF
CDR3nt: TGTGCCAGCAGCTCCCCCATCTCCTATAATTCACCCCTCCACTTT
j_gene: TRBJ1-6
v_gene: TRBV7-4
d_gene: NA
abundance: NA

CDR3aa: CASSPPGAGGSSYEQYF
CDR3nt: TGTGCCAGCTCACCGCCAGGGGCAGGGGGCAGCTCCTACGAGCAGTACTTC
j_gene: TRBJ2-7
v_gene: TRBV18
d_gene: TRBD1
abundance: NA

CDR3aa: CAIRSTGKWDNEQFF
CDR3nt: TGTGCCATCAGAAGCACAGGGAAGTGGGACAATGAGCAGTTCTTC
j_gene: TRBJ2-1
v_gene: TRBV10-3
d_gene: NA
abundance: NA

CDR3aa: CASSENRVETQYF
CDR3nt: TGTGCCAGCAGTGAAAACAGGGTAGAGACCCAGTACTTC
j_gene: TRBJ2-5
v_gene: TRBV2
d_gene: NA
abundance: few

CDR3aa: CASSIRGQGWETQYF
CDR3nt: TGTGCCAGTAGTATCCGGGGACAGGGTTGGGAGACCCAGTACTTC
j_gene: TRBJ2-5
v_gene: TRBV19
d_gene: TRBD1
abundance: NA

CDR3aa: CASTTGTGHEKLFF
CDR3nt: TGTGCCAGCACCACCGGGACAGGCCACGAAAAACTGTTTTTT
j_gene: TRBJ1-4
v_gene: TRBV2
d_gene: TRBD1
abundance: NA

CDR3aa: CASTVAEGGEKLFF
CDR3nt: TGTGCCAGCACCGTAGCCGAGGGTGGAGAAAAACTGTTTTTT
j_gene: TRBJ1-4
v_gene: TRBV6-5
d_gene: NA
abundance: NA

CDR3aa: CASSGPGALHLNEKLFF
CDR3nt: TGTGCCAGCAGCGGGCCAGGGGCGCTTCACCTTAATGAAAAACTGTTTTTT
j_gene: TRBJ1-4
v_gene: TRBV5-6
d_gene: NA
abundance: NA

CDR3aa: CASSFASRETDTQYF
CDR3nt: TGTGCCAGCAGTTTTGCTTCTCGGGAAACAGATACGCAGTATTTT
j_gene: TRBJ2-3
v_gene: TRBV28
d_gene: NA
abundance: NA

CDR3aa: CASSSRQGYEQYF
CDR3nt: TGCGCCAGCAGCTCCCGACAGGGTTACGAGCAGTACTTC
j_gene: TRBJ2-7
v_gene: TRBV5-1
d_gene: TRBD1
abundance: NA

CDR3aa: CASSSQGATRYNEQFF
CDR3nt: TGTGCCAGCAGCTCCCAGGGGGCCACCCGCTACAATGAGCAGTTCTTC
j_gene: TRBJ2-1
v_gene: TRBV5-4
d_gene: TRBD1
abundance: NA

CDR3aa: CASSQAGTGENTIYF
CDR3nt: TGTGCCAGCAGCCAGGCCGGGACAGGGGAAAACACCATATATTTT
j_gene: TRBJ1-3
v_gene: TRBV3-1/TRBV3-2
d_gene: TRBD1
abundance: NA

CDR3aa: CASSLTGVGGEQYF
CDR3nt: TGTGCCAGCAGCCTGACGGGGGTGGGTGGCGAGCAGTACTTC
j_gene: TRBJ2-7
v_gene: TRBV14
d_gene: NA
abundance: NA

CDR3aa: CASSHGGPNVKLFF
CDR3nt: TGTGCCAGCAGTCACGGCGGCCCGAACGTAAAACTGTTTTTT
j_gene: TRBJ1-4
v_gene: TRBV27
d_gene: NA
abundance: NA

CDR3aa: CASLAGGGGYEQYF
CDR3nt: TGTGCCAGCTTAGCGGGGGGAGGGGGCTACGAGCAGTACTTC
j_gene: TRBJ2-7
v_gene: TRBV11-2
d_gene: TRBD2
abundance: NA

CDR3aa: CASKRDRGYEQYF
CDR3nt: TGTGCCAGCAAGCGGGACAGGGGCTACGAGCAGTACTTC
j_gene: TRBJ2-7
v_gene: TRBV27
d_gene: TRBD1
abundance: few

CDR3aa: CASSLAQGRNSPLHF
CDR3nt: TGTGCCAGCAGCTTAGCACAGGGCAGGAATTCACCCCTCCACTTT
j_gene: TRBJ1-6
v_gene: TRBV7-2
d_gene: NA
abundance: NA

CDR3aa: CASGRTRGETQYF
CDR3nt: TGTGCCAGTGGCCGGACTCGAGGAGAGACCCAGTACTTC
j_gene: TRBJ2-5
v_gene: TRBV19
d_gene: NA
abundance: NA

CDR3aa: CASSQDPGPQHF
CDR3nt: TGTGCCAGCAGCCAAGACCCCGGGCCCCAGCATTTT
j_gene: TRBJ1-5
v_gene: TRBV3-1/TRBV3-2
d_gene: NA
abundance: NA

CDR3aa: CASSPPLAGKETQYF
CDR3nt: TGTGCCAGCTCACCGCCGCTAGCGGGGAAGGAGACCCAGTACTTC
j_gene: TRBJ2-5
v_gene: TRBV18
d_gene: TRBD2
abundance: NA

CDR3aa: CASSLDGTYNEQFF
CDR3nt: TGCGCCAGCAGCCTTGACGGGACCTACAATGAGCAGTTCTTC
j_gene: TRBJ2-1
v_gene: TRBV5-1
d_gene: NA
abundance: NA

CDR3aa: CASSQVGGGADEQYF
CDR3nt: TGTGCCAGCAGCCAAGTGGGTGGAGGGGCCGACGAGCAGTACTTC
j_gene: TRBJ2-7
v_gene: TRBV3-1/TRBV3-2
d_gene: NA
abundance: NA

CDR3aa: CASSYSGLYSGNTIYF
CDR3nt: TGTGCCAGCAGTTACTCGGGACTCTACTCTGGAAACACCATATATTTT
j_gene: TRBJ1-3
v_gene: TRBV6-5
d_gene: NA
abundance: NA

CDR3aa: CASSVARANYGYTF
CDR3nt: TGTGCCAGCAGTGTGGCCAGGGCCAACTATGGCTACACCTTC
j_gene: TRBJ1-2
v_gene: TRBV2
d_gene: NA
abundance: NA

CDR3aa: CASSPTSSVYGYTF
CDR3nt: TGTGCCAGCAGCCCAACGAGTAGTGTCTATGGCTACACCTTC
j_gene: TRBJ1-2
v_gene: TRBV11-2
d_gene: NA
abundance: once

CDR3aa: CASSLTTSNEQFF
CDR3nt: TGTGCCAGCAGCCTCACGACTAGCAATGAGCAGTTCTTC
j_gene: TRBJ2-1
v_gene: TRBV4-2
d_gene: NA
abundance: once

CDR3aa: CASSEGQGTYNEQFF
CDR3nt: TGTGCCAGCAGTGAAGGACAGGGAACCTACAATGAGCAGTTCTTC
j_gene: TRBJ2-1
v_gene: TRBV2
d_gene: TRBD1
abundance: NA

CDR3aa: CSVGEDGMNYGYTF
CDR3nt: TGCAGCGTTGGGGAGGACGGAATGAACTATGGCTACACCTTC
j_gene: TRBJ1-2
v_gene: TRBV29-1
d_gene: NA
abundance: NA

CDR3aa: CASSQDGGEQYF
CDR3nt: TGCGCCAGCAGCCAAGACGGAGGCGAGCAGTACTTC
j_gene: TRBJ2-7
v_gene: TRBV4-3
d_gene: NA
abundance: NA

CDR3aa: CASDRGEGEKLFF
CDR3nt: TGTGCCAGCGACAGGGGAGAAGGCGAAAAACTGTTTTTT
j_gene: TRBJ1-4
v_gene: TRBV28
d_gene: TRBD1
abundance: NA

CDR3aa: CASSTTLAGAYNEQFF
CDR3nt: TGTGCCAGCAGTACTACCCTAGCGGGAGCCTACAATGAGCAGTTCTTC
j_gene: TRBJ2-1
v_gene: TRBV6-2/TRBV6-3
d_gene: TRBD2
abundance: NA

CDR3aa: CASSSSGRAQETQYF
CDR3nt: TGTGCCAGCAGTTCTAGCGGGAGGGCTCAAGAGACCCAGTACTTC
j_gene: TRBJ2-5
v_gene: TRBV7-3
d_gene: TRBD2
abundance: NA

CDR3aa: CASSFRTGGVFSIQYF
CDR3nt: TGTGCCAGCAGTTTCAGGACAGGGGGGGTTTTTAGCATTCAGTACTTC
j_gene: TRBJ2-4
v_gene: TRBV27
d_gene: TRBD1
abundance: NA

CDR3aa: CSVRGEKNIQYF
CDR3nt: TGCAGCGTTCGCGGGGAGAAAAACATTCAGTACTTC
j_gene: TRBJ2-4
v_gene: TRBV29-1
d_gene: NA
abundance: NA

CDR3aa: CASSQVSSGGARDTQYF
CDR3nt: TGCGCCAGCAGCCAAGTGTCTAGCGGGGGGGCCCGAGATACGCAGTATTTT
j_gene: TRBJ2-3
v_gene: TRBV4-1
d_gene: TRBD2
abundance: NA

CDR3aa: CASSTPGQGAREQYF
CDR3nt: TGTGCCAGCAGTACGCCGGGACAGGGGGCGCGTGAGCAGTACTTC
j_gene: TRBJ2-7
v_gene: TRBV6-2/TRBV6-3
d_gene: TRBD1
abundance: few

CDR3aa: CASSLLFGTGVTEAFF
CDR3nt: TGTGCCAGCAGCTTATTATTCGGGACAGGGGTGACTGAAGCTTTCTTT
j_gene: TRBJ1-1
v_gene: TRBV7-2
d_gene: TRBD1
abundance: few

CDR3aa: CASSSQPGGYETQYF
CDR3nt: TGTGCCAGTAGTTCCCAACCAGGGGGCTACGAGACCCAGTACTTC
j_gene: TRBJ2-5
v_gene: TRBV19
d_gene: TRBD1
abundance: NA

CDR3aa: CASSPSGQAMSYNSPLHF
CDR3nt: TGTGCCAGCAGCCCTTCGGGACAGGCCATGTCCTATAATTCACCCCTCCACTTT
j_gene: TRBJ1-6
v_gene: TRBV11-2
d_gene: TRBD1
abundance: once

CDR3aa: CASSTHSGSTDTQYF
CDR3nt: TGTGCCAGCAGCACCCATAGCGGAAGCACAGATACGCAGTATTTT
j_gene: TRBJ2-3
v_gene: TRBV4-2
d_gene: NA
abundance: few

CDR3aa: CASSGGSLGQPQHF
CDR3nt: TGTGCCAGCAGCGGAGGGTCACTGGGACAGCCCCAGCATTTT
j_gene: TRBJ1-5
v_gene: TRBV9
d_gene: NA
abundance: NA

CDR3aa: CSGRAYEQYF
CDR3nt: TGCAGCGGCAGGGCCTACGAGCAGTACTTC
j_gene: TRBJ2-7
v_gene: TRBV29-1
d_gene: NA
abundance: NA

CDR3aa: CASSPIEPGDQPQHF
CDR3nt: TGCGCCAGCAGCCCAATCGAGCCGGGGGATCAGCCCCAGCATTTT
j_gene: TRBJ1-5
v_gene: TRBV4-1
d_gene: NA
abundance: NA

CDR3aa: CASSPRLAGGVEQFF
CDR3nt: TGTGCCAGCAGCCCACGACTAGCGGGAGGAGTCGAGCAGTTCTTC
j_gene: TRBJ2-1
v_gene: TRBV5-4
d_gene: TRBD2
abundance: NA

CDR3aa: CASTKLPGTSGGASSGELFF
CDR3nt: TGCGCCAGCACCAAACTACCCGGGACTAGCGGGGGGGCCTCTAGCGGGGAGCTGTTTTTT
j_gene: TRBJ2-2
v_gene: TRBV7-3
d_gene: TRBD2
abundance: NA

CDR3aa: CAIGRTDTQYF
CDR3nt: TGTGCCATCGGGCGCACAGATACGCAGTATTTT
j_gene: TRBJ2-3
v_gene: TRBV10-3
d_gene: NA
abundance: NA

CDR3aa: CASSMLPYRVNEQYF
CDR3nt: TGTGCCAGCAGTATGCTGCCCTACAGGGTCAACGAGCAGTACTTC
j_gene: TRBJ2-7
v_gene: TRBV27
d_gene: NA
abundance: NA

CDR3aa: CASSDRTGSGANVLTF
CDR3nt: TGTGCCAGCAGCGATCGGACAGGCTCTGGGGCCAACGTCCTGACTTTC
j_gene: TRBJ2-6
v_gene: TRBV11-1
d_gene: TRBD1
abundance: NA

CDR3aa: CASSSPAGASYNEQFF
CDR3nt: TGTGCCAGCAGTTCCCCGGCGGGGGCTAGCTACAATGAGCAGTTCTTC
j_gene: TRBJ2-1
v_gene: TRBV28
d_gene: NA
abundance: NA

CDR3aa: CASSQDNLAGVSYEQYF
CDR3nt: TGCGCCAGCAGCCAAGACAACCTAGCGGGGGTTTCCTACGAGCAGTACTTC
j_gene: TRBJ2-7
v_gene: TRBV4-1
d_gene: TRBD2
abundance: NA

CDR3aa: CASRGDREESNQPQHF
CDR3nt: TGTGCCAGCAGGGGGGACAGGGAGGAGAGCAATCAGCCCCAGCATTTT
j_gene: TRBJ1-5
v_gene: TRBV2
d_gene: TRBD1
abundance: few